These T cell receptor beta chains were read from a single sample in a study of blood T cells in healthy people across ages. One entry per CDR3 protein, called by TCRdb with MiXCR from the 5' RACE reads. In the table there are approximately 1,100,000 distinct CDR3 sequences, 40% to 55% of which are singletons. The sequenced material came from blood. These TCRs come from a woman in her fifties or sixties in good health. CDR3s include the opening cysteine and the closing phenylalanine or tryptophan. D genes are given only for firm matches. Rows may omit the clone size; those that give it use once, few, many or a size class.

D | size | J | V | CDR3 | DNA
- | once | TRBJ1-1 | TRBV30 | CAWRQDMNTEAFF | TGTGCCTGGAGACAGGACATGAACACTGAAGCTTTCTTT
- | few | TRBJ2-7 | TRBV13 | CASSSSLMGYEQYF | TGTGCCAGCAGCTCAAGTCTGATGGGCTACGAGCAGTACTTC
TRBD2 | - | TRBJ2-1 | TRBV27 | CASSSPAGVRSNEQFF | TGTGCCAGCAGTTCCCCAGCGGGAGTGAGGTCCAATGAGCAGTTCTTC
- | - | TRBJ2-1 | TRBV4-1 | CASSQTLYSEQFF | TGCGCCAGCAGCCAAACCTTATACAGTGAGCAGTTCTTC
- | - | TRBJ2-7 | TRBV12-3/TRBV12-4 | CASSPTGGSNEQYF | TGTGCCAGCAGTCCCACCGGAGGGTCGAACGAGCAGTACTTC
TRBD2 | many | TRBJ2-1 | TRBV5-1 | CASSLGTSGTNEQFF | TGTGCCAGCAGCCTTGGGACTAGCGGCACCAATGAGCAGTTCTTC
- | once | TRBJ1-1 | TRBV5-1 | CASSLRGEGGWGLYTEAFF | TGCGCCAGCAGCTTAAGAGGGGAAGGGGGTTGGGGCCTCTACACTGAAGCTTTCTTT
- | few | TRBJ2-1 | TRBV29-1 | CSIIAVSYNEQFF | TGCAGCATAATAGCGGTCTCCTACAATGAGCAGTTCTTC
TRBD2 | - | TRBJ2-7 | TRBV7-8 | CASSSGLVIYEQYF | TGTGCCAGCAGCTCGGGACTAGTAATCTACGAGCAGTACTTC
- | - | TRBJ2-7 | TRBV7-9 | CASSLSGRNYEQCF | TGTGCCAGCAGCTTAAGTGGCAGAAACTACGAGCAGTGCTTC
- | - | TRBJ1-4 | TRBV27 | CASRRGDAINEKLFF | TGTGCCAGCAGACGAGGGGACGCAATTAATGAAAAACTGTTTTTT
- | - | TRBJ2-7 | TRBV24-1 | CATSDLVGFDEQYF | TGTGCCACCAGTGATTTGGTGGGGTTCGACGAGCAGTACTTC
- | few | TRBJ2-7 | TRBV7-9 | CASIPPTSPYEQYF | TGTGCCAGCATCCCCCCCACTAGTCCCTACGAGCAGTACTTC
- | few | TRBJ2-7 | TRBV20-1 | CSARGLGSYEQYF | TGCAGTGCTAGAGGGCTAGGTTCCTACGAGCAGTACTTC
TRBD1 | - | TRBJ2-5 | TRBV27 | CASSVDRGYDGETQYF | TGTGCCAGCAGTGTGGACAGGGGGTATGATGGAGAGACCCAGTACTTC
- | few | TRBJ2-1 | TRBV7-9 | CASAKNPDRGFF | TGTGCCAGCGCAAAGAACCCCGACCGCGGGTTCTTC
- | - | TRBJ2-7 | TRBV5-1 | CASSLAEVAGEQYF | TGCGCCAGCAGCTTGGCCGAGGTTGCCGGCGAGCAGTACTTC
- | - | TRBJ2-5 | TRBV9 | CASSVLGAEGTQYF | TGTGCCAGCAGCGTTTTGGGGGCCGAGGGGACCCAGTACTTC
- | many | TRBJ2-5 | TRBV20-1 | CSARNVGGETQYF | TGCAGTGCTAGAAACGTTGGCGGGGAGACCCAGTACTTC
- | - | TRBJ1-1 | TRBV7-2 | CASSFGMGVVETEAFF | TGTGCCAGCAGCTTTGGCATGGGGGTAGTAGAGACTGAAGCTTTCTTT
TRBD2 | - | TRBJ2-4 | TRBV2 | CASSGEGGKNIQYF | TGTGCCAGCAGTGGGGAGGGAGGCAAAAACATTCAGTACTTC
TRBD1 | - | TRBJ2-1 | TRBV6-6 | CASSYSGTGRSNEQFF | TGTGCCAGCAGTTACTCCGGGACAGGGAGAAGCAATGAGCAGTTCTTC
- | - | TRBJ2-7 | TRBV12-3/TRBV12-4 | CASSLVEGGEQYF | TGTGCCAGCAGTTTAGTAGAGGGGGGAGAGCAGTACTTC
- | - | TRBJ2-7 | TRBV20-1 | CSAGDDIRSYEQYF | TGCAGTGCTGGGGACGATATCCGATCCTACGAGCAGTACTTC
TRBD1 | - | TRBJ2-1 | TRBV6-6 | CASSPTLRGRFNNEQFF | TGTGCCAGCAGCCCCACGCTCAGGGGGCGATTTAACAATGAGCAGTTCTTC
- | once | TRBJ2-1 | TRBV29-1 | CSVAAGQETQFF | TGCAGCGTTGCGGCGGGGCAAGAGACCCAGTTCTTC
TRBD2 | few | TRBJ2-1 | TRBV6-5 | CASRDSGRALGEQFF | TGTGCCAGCAGAGATAGCGGGAGGGCCTTAGGTGAGCAGTTCTTC